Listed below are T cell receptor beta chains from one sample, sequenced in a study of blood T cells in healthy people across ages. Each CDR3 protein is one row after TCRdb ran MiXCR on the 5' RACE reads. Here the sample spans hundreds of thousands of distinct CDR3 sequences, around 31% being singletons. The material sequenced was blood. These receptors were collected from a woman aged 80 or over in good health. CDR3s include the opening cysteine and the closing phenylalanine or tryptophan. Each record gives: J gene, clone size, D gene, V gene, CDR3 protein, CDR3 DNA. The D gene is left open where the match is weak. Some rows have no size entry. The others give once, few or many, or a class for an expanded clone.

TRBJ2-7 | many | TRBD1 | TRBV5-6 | CASSLFSDRAHEQYF | TGTGCCAGCAGCTTGTTCTCGGACAGGGCTCACGAGCAGTACTTC
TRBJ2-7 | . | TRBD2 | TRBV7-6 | CASSSAAGVHEQYF | TGTGCCAGCAGCTCCGCTGCGGGAGTACACGAGCAGTACTTC
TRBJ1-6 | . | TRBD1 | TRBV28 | CASSGQGGGSYNSPLHF | TGTGCCAGCAGTGGACAGGGGGGAGGCTCCTATAATTCACCCCTCCACTTT
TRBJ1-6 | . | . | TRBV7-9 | CASSLDPRLLHF | TGTGCCAGCAGCTTGGATCCTAGGCTCCTCCACTTT
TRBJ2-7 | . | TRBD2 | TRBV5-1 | CASSPFKGGPDEQYF | TGCGCCAGCAGCCCCTTCAAGGGAGGGCCCGACGAGCAGTACTTC
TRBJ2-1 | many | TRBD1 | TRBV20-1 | CSATQGARDYNEQFF | TGCAGTGCTACTCAGGGGGCGCGGGACTACAATGAGCAGTTCTTC
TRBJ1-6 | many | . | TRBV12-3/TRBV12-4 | CASRLGLGISPLHF | TGTGCCAGCAGACTTGGACTAGGTATTTCACCCCTCCACTTT
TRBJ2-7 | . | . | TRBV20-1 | CSASDRSYEQYF | TGCAGTGCTAGCGACAGGTCCTACGAGCAGTACTTC
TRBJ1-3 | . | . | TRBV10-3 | CAISESAGKGNTIYF | TGTGCCATCAGTGAGTCCGCGGGGAAAGGAAACACCATATATTTT
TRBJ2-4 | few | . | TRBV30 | CAARDRNIQYF | TGTGCCGCGCGGGACCGAAACATTCAGTACTTC
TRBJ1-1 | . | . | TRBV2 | CASRGGGRGRSEAFF | TGTGCCAGCAGAGGGGGGGGTCGGGGTAGGTCTGAAGCTTTCTTT
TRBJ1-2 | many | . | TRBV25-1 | CASSEYRVGYTF | TGTGCCAGCAGTGAGTACAGGGTTGGCTACACCTTC
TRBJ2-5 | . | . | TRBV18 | CASSITISETQYF | TGTGCCAGCTCTATCACCATATCGGAGACCCAGTACTTC
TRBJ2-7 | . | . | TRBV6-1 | CASSETRRYPLYEQYF | TGTGCCAGCAGTGAAACTCGACGGTACCCCCTTTACGAGCAGTACTTC
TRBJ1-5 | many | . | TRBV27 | CASKGHLPNQPQHF | TGTGCCAGCAAGGGACATCTCCCGAATCAGCCCCAGCATTTT
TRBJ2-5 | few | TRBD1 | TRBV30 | CAWDPGQETQYF | TGTGCCTGGGACCCGGGACAGGAGACCCAGTACTTC
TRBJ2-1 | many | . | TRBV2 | CASTSGPSRNEQFF | TGTGCCAGCACCAGCGGGCCCTCGAGGAATGAGCAGTTCTTC
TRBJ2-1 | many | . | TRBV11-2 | CASSSRGNYNEQFF | TGTGCCAGCAGCTCGAGGGGGAACTACAATGAGCAGTTCTTC
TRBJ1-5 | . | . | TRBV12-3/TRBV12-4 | CASSLGQDVNRPQHF | TGTGCCAGCAGTTTAGGACAGGACGTCAATCGGCCCCAGCATTTT
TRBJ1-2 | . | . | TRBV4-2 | CASSPSTGNYGYTF | TGTGCCAGCAGCCCATCGACGGGTAACTATGGCTACACCTTC
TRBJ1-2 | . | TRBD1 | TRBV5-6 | CASSSDRGDLYGYTF | TGTGCCAGCAGCTCGGACAGGGGGGATTTGTACGGCTACACCTTC
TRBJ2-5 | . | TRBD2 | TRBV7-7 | CASSLGLAGGWEETQYF | TGTGCTAGCAGCTTAGGGCTAGCGGGGGGCTGGGAAGAGACCCAGTACTTC
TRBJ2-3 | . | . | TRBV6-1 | CASRATVQDTQYF | TGTGCCAGCAGAGCGACAGTCCAGGATACGCAGTATTTT
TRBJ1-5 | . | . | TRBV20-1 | CSARPPGPRSNQPQHF | TGCAGTGCTAGACCCCCGGGACCACGAAGCAATCAGCCCCAGCATTTT
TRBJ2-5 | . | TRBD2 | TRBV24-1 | CATSDRKAGAETQYF | TGTGCCACCAGTGATCGTAAAGCGGGGGCAGAGACCCAGTACTTC
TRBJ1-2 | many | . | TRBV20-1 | CSAAKEGGHYGYTF | TGCAGTGCCGCTAAGGAGGGGGGACACTATGGCTACACCTTC
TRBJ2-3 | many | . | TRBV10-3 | CAIREAFNTDTQYF | TGTGCCATCAGGGAGGCATTCAACACAGATACGCAGTATTTT
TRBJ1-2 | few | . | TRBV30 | CAWSQLGDYGYTF | TGTGCCTGGAGCCAACTTGGGGACTATGGCTACACCTTC
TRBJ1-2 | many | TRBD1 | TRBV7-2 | CASSATGTGFYGYTF | TGTGCCAGCAGCGCCACCGGGACAGGGTTCTATGGCTACACCTTC
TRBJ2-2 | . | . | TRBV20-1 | CSAPYPRGGELFF | TGCAGTGCTCCGTACCCGAGGGGCGGGGAGCTGTTTTTT
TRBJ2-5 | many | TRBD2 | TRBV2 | CASNLAGGRETQYF | TGTGCCAGCAACCTAGCGGGGGGCCGAGAGACCCAGTACTTC
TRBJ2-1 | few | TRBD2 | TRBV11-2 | CASSSRLAGDIYNEQFF | TGTGCCAGCAGCTCCCGACTAGCGGGGGACATTTACAATGAGCAGTTCTTC
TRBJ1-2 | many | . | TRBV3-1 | CASSQGEGLGHGYTF | TGTGCCAGCAGCCAAGGGGAGGGCTTGGGCCACGGCTACACCTTC
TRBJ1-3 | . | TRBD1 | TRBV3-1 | CASSGSLGTGSGNTIYF | TGTGCCAGCAGCGGATCTCTTGGGACAGGGTCAGGAAACACCATATATTTT
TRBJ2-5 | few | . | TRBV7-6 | CASSPVWGPQETQYF | TGTGCCAGCAGCCCGGTGTGGGGCCCCCAAGAGACCCAGTACTTC
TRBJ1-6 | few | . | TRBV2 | CASSPDRLSYNSPLHF | TGTGCCAGCAGTCCAGACAGGTTATCCTATAATTCACCCCTCCACTTT
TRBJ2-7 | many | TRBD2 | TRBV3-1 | CASSQRGQRGAYEQYF | TGTGCCAGCAGCCAAAGGGGCCAGCGGGGGGCCTACGAGCAGTACTTC
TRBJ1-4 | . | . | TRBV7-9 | CASSLVPNEKLFF | TGTGCCAGCAGCTTAGTCCCGAATGAAAAACTGTTTTTT
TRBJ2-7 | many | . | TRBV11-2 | CASSLISGYEQYF | TGTGCCAGCAGCTTAATCTCTGGGTACGAGCAGTACTTC
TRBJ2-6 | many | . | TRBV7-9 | CASSFGGATANVLTF | TGTGCCAGCAGCTTCGGGGGAGCTACTGCCAACGTCCTGACTTTC
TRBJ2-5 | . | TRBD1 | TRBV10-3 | CAIRDRDRGNQETQYF | TGTGCCATCAGGGACCGGGACAGGGGGAACCAAGAGACCCAGTACTTC
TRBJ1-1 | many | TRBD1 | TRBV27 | CASSLWTGGTEAFF | TGTGCCAGCAGTTTATGGACAGGGGGCACTGAAGCTTTCTTT
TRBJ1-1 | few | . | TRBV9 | CASSVAPTPNTEAFF | TGTGCCAGCAGCGTAGCTCCGACCCCGAACACTGAAGCTTTCTTT
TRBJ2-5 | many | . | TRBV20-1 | CSARDRRWQETQYF | TGCAGTGCTAGAGATCGGAGGTGGCAAGAGACCCAGTACTTC